This note documents a single T cell receptor (beta chain) sequence. The target antigen is unknown. The data were taken from a study of type 1 regulatory T cells. Looking at the study overall: An in vitro protocol generated T-allo10, a Tr1-enriched, alloantigen-specific CD4 T cell product.

This CDR3 is 16 amino acids long. J was trimmed by 6 bases and V by 2 bases; bases with no gene match: 5. The germline CDR1 and CDR2 sequences are MNHEY and SVGAGI. In TCRdb, the reads were re-called with MiXCR into one record per CDR3 protein. The sample holds 15,000 or so distinct CDR3 sequences, roughly 13% seen once. The receptor was isolated from a human donor in good health. This chain connects TRBV6-5 to TRBJ2-7, with TRBD2 matching 15 bases. Sequenced material: cultured T cells, either the whole culture or a sorted T cell fraction (not recorded which). Here the CDR3 reads CASSYRTSGRAREQYF. The DNA for the CDR3 is TGTGCCAGCAGTTACCGGACTAGCGGGAGGGCCCGCGAGCAGTACTTC.